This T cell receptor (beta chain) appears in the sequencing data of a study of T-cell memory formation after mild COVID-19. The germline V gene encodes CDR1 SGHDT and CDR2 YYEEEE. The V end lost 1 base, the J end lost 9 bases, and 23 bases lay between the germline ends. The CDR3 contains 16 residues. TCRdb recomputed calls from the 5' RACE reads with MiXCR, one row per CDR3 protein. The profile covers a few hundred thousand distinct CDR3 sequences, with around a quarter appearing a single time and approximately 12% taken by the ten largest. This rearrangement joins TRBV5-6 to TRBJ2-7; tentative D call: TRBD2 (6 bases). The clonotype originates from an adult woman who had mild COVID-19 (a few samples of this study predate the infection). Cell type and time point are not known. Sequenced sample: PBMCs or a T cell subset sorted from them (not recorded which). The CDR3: CASSLLSIGSWSGQYF. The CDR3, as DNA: TGTGCCAGCAGCTTGCTTTCCATCGGGAGCTGGAGTGGGCAGTACTTC.